This record looks at one T cell receptor (beta chain) sequence and its context. No cognate antigen has been identified for it. No quality values exist for individual bases; no much larger clone is one base distant. The data stem from a study of blood T cell repertoires in COVID-19 (dated by TCRdb to the early 2020s). For context, the study as a whole: Samples covering the acute and convalescent phases of COVID-19 were provided by collaborators in the United States, Italy and Spain. The material from the prospective study consisted of cDNA or gDNA derived from T cells, B-cell-depleted T cells, or PBMCs. Subjects who had been exposed to COVID-19, were actively infected with it, or had recovered from it provided the deeply sampled blood TCRbeta repertoires that made up the dataset. The repertoires were made available in a free public database intended to serve as a resource for research on the immune response to SARS-CoV-2. The samples were drawn from the first 160 participants of the ongoing ImmuneRACE study and from 1,254 subjects provided by 6 global collaborators. Nearly every sample came with metadata listing a de-identified subject ID, COVID-19 status, age in years and sex. HLA class I and class II types, where available, came from metadata supplied by the sample provider rather than from assay-based typing.

The paper's findings and limits, for the study overall: The quantity of clinical and demographic metadata differed by source and by participant and was supplied without curation.

One collaborating source in Seattle enrolled patients during active infection and followed them longitudinally through the course of disease. The collaborating institutions used their own protocols to collect whole blood in K2EDTA tubes. For TCRbeta analysis, collaborators shipped samples as frozen whole blood, isolated PBMCs, or DNA extracted from either of those sample types. According to the germline V gene, CDR1 reads MNHEY and CDR2 reads SVGAGI. The CDR3 contains 13 residues, cysteine and phenylalanine counted. Left in the record is the CDR3 DNA by itself, 39 bases read in frame from the first base. V and J are truncated by 6 bases and 0 bases respectively, leaving an intervening sequence of 8 bases. TCRbeta CDR3 regions were amplified from genomic DNA using the immunoSEQ Assay, a bias-controlled multiplex PCR. The published analysis was carried out like this. Nucleated cell counts per sample were estimated from amplification of reference gene primers within the assay. Sequence reads were collapsed and filtered to measure the absolute abundance of every unique TCRbeta CDR3 rearrangement. For each sample, productive Simpson clonality was calculated by taking the square root of Simpson's diversity index across productive rearrangements. TCRdb took over this immuneACCESS table, retaining in-frame rearrangements with V and J assigned. Such tables are incomplete; in checked studies, under half of the missing clones stem from an unresolved V gene, and the remainder is unexplained. For V, J and clone size, that table is used; D and trimming come from the DNA. Across this sample there are about 12,000 clones, with around 70% seen only once. About a tenth of the sample belongs to the ten largest clones.

The V and J segments used are TRBV6-5 and TRBJ1-2, and perhaps TRBD1 as D gene, on 5 matching bases. The clonotype comes from a man between 60 and 75 years old with COVID-19, enrolled during active disease. The material sequenced was peripheral blood. The CDR3 protein: CASRAGTNYGYTF. The DNA reads as follows: TGTGCCAGCAGAGCAGGGACTAACTATGGCTACACCTTC.